These 11 T cell receptor beta chains were all obtained from the same sample, sequenced in a study of PD-L1 blockade in urothelial cancer. Some clones are missing from TCRdb's copy, which holds only in-frame ones; the method was immunoSEQ multiplex PCR. The sample holds around 100,000 clones, 75% to 95% seen once. As for time point: peripheral blood 6 weeks after treatment start. The material was PBMCs, obtained around atezolizumab (anti-PD-L1) treatment. All receptors derive from a man in his 60s with urothelial cancer.

V gene TRBV19 combines with J gene TRBJ2-7, with TRBD2 matching over 8 bases. Germline assignment: CDR1 LNHDA and CDR2 SQIVND (reference sequence). V lost 1 base to trimming and J lost 2 bases; unmatched junction nucleotides: 1. This CDR3 contains 14 residues. DNA for the CDR3: TGTGCCAGTAGTATAGTCGGGGGGGCCTACGAGCAGTACTTC. Translated: CASSIVGGAYEQYF.

The genes are TRBV4-1 and TRBJ2-7; 10 bases map to TRBD2. Trimming removed 0 bases from V and 0 bases from J; junction bases left unmatched: 2. CDR3 length equals 16 residues. Germline V CDR1 and CDR2: MGHRA, YSYEKL. For the CDR3, the DNA is TGCGCCAGCAGCCAAGATTCTAGCGGGGGCTCCTACGAGCAGTACTTC. Its protein product is CASSQDSSGGSYEQYF.

The chain links TRBV2 to TRBJ2-5, with TRBD2 identical over 7 bases. CDR1 and CDR2 from the germline V gene are SNHLY and FYNNEI. Trimming removed 8 bases from V and 2 bases from J; junction bases left unmatched: 8. This CDR3 has 14 residues. The CDR3 DNA is TGTGCCAGCGGGGGAGCGGGGAGGCAAGAGACCCAGTACTTC. It codes for CASGGAGRQETQYF.

This chain joins TRBV6-1 and TRBJ1-5, with 10 nucleotides matching TRBD1. V lost 6 bases, J lost 5 bases, and 1 base stayed unmatched. This CDR3 region has 13 residues. Germline V gives CDR1 MNHNS, CDR2 SASEGT. The CDR3 DNA is TGTGCCAGCAGAGGACAGGGGGATCAGCCCCAGCATTTT. Translating it yields CASRGQGDQPQHF.

V gene TRBV5-1 combines with J gene TRBJ2-1; the D is unclear. Germline CDR1 reads SGHRS; CDR2 reads YFSETQ. V lost 1 base to trimming and J lost 6 bases, with 8 bases between them. The CDR3 length is 13 residues. The CDR3 coding sequence is TGCGCCAGCAGCTTGACCGAGCTCAATGAGCAGTTCTTC. It encodes CASSLTELNEQFF.

The chain joins TRBV9 to TRBJ2-1; 7 nucleotides match TRBD1. The CDR3 contains 14 residues. CDR1 and CDR2 from the germline V gene are SGDLS and YYNGEE. The trim removed 4 bases at V and 10 bases at J, leaving 11 bases unmatched. CDR3 amino acids: CASSTLTGFEEQFF. CDR3 nucleotides: TGTGCCAGCAGCACTTTGACAGGGTTTGAGGAGCAGTTCTTC.

The chain carries TRBV6-5 and TRBJ1-2; perhaps TRBD1 as D (6 bases). V gave up 6 bases and J gave up 7 bases, with 21 bases separating them. This CDR3 contains 15 residues. Germline V gives CDR1 MNHEY, CDR2 SVGAGI. CDR3 in DNA: TGTGCCAGCAGCCTACTCTCAGGGGCTTCGCGTGGCTACACCTTC. Translating gives CASSLLSGASRGYTF.

The chain couples TRBV19 to TRBJ2-1; 7 bases fit TRBD2. V was clipped by 0 bases and J by 3 bases; unmatched bases: 5. In germline, CDR1 is LNHDA, CDR2 SQIVND (reference sequence). The CDR3 has 16 residues. The CDR3 nucleotides read TGTGCCAGTAGTATAGATGCAGGGAGGGACTACAATGAGCAGTTCTTC. It translates to CASSIDAGRDYNEQFF.

This rearrangement joins TRBV6-1 to TRBJ1-1; 7 bases line up with TRBD1. The ends lost 8 bases at V and 2 bases at J; junction bases unmatched: 11. Per germline, CDR1 MNHNS and CDR2 SASEGT. CDR3 length equals 15 residues. The CDR3 DNA reads as TGTGCCAGCCGACGCGAGACAGGGTCAAACACTGAAGCTTTCTTT. Its protein product is CASRRETGSNTEAFF.

Concerning this clone: A read error may produce the germline difference seen at one junction end. The J gene is TRBJ1-3, the V gene TRBV30; D is ambiguous. The germline V gene encodes CDR1 GTSNPN and CDR2 SVGIG (reference sequence). CDR3 length: 11 amino acids. CDR3 DNA sequence: TGTGCCTGGAGTGCTGGCAACACCATATATTTT. Translated, it gives CAWSAGNTIYF.

This chain joins TRBV28 and TRBJ2-7; 7 bases match TRBD1. The CDR3 is 14 amino acids. Germline CDR1 MDHEN, CDR2 SYDVKM. The V and J ends lost 5 bases and 2 bases, in that order; junction bases with no gene match: 6. The CDR3 DNA sequence: TGTGCCAGCAGTCCTGGGACAGTAGCCTACGAGCAGTACTTC. Its translation: CASSPGTVAYEQYF.